Listed below are T cell receptor beta chains from one sample, sequenced in a study of T cell changes during pregnancy in multiple sclerosis. Sequencing was performed with immunoSEQ multiplex PCR; in TCRdb, only in-frame clones are kept and a portion is missing. The data contain 65,000 to 85,000 clones, around nine tenths of them singletons. The sample consisted of CD4+ T cells from peripheral blood mononuclear cells, taken after pregnancy. The source of these receptors is a female donor with multiple sclerosis, enrolled in a pregnancy study. CDR3s include the opening cysteine and the closing phenylalanine or tryptophan. D genes are given only for firm matches. Some rows have no size entry. The others give once, few or many, or a class for an expanded clone.

d_call j_call v_call clone_size cdr3_aa cdr3_nt
TRBD1 TRBJ1-2 TRBV6-1 - CASSEAGQGAKNYGYTF TGTGCCAGCAGTGAAGCGGGACAGGGGGCGAAGAACTATGGCTACACCTTC
- TRBJ2-1 TRBV5-1 - CASSLEAGRWEQFF TGCGCCAGCAGCTTGGAGGCAGGGAGGTGGGAGCAGTTCTTC
TRBD1 TRBJ1-1 TRBV19 - CASRTGRDTEAFF TGTGCCAGTAGGACAGGGCGCGACACTGAAGCTTTCTTT
TRBD1 TRBJ1-2 TRBV7-9 - CASSPDRGPGGYTF TGTGCCAGCAGCCCAGACAGGGGGCCCGGTGGCTACACCTTC
TRBD1 TRBJ1-2 TRBV30 - CAWSRDRGYGYTF TGTGCCTGGAGTCGGGACAGGGGGTATGGCTACACCTTC
TRBD1 TRBJ1-1 TRBV18 - CASSPRDRGQFTEAFF TGTGCCAGCTCACCACGGGACAGGGGGCAATTCACTGAAGCTTTCTTT
- TRBJ1-1 TRBV5-1 - CASHTVTGGTEAFF TGCGCCAGTCACACTGTAACCGGGGGCACTGAAGCTTTCTTT
TRBD1 TRBJ1-2 TRBV19 - CASSIGRQGDLGFGGYTF TGTGCCAGTAGTATAGGCCGACAGGGGGATCTGGGCTTCGGGGGCTACACCTTC
- TRBJ2-5 TRBV11-3 - CASSRSLWETQYF TGTGCCAGCAGCCGGTCCTTGTGGGAGACCCAGTACTTC
TRBD2 TRBJ2-3 TRBV7-2 - CASSPTTSGGGTDTQYF TGTGCCAGCAGCCCGACTACTAGCGGGGGGGGGACAGATACGCAGTATTTT
- TRBJ1-1 TRBV7-9 - CASSPRTVGTEAFF TGTGCCAGCAGCCCGAGGACTGTCGGCACTGAAGCTTTCTTT
- TRBJ1-1 TRBV15 - CATSRSLSPGSRNTEAFF TGTGCCACCAGCAGAAGTCTTTCCCCTGGCAGTCGGAACACTGAAGCTTTCTTT
- TRBJ1-3 TRBV7-8 once CASSSLSSGNTIYF TGTGCCAGCAGCTCTCTGAGCTCTGGAAACACCATATATTTT
TRBD1 TRBJ1-4 TRBV27 - CASSPKDRGSEKLFF TGTGCCAGCAGTCCCAAGGACAGGGGATCCGAAAAACTGTTTTTT
TRBD1 TRBJ1-5 TRBV9 - CASSPPLMDRANSNQPQHF TGTGCCAGCAGCCCTCCTTTGATGGACAGGGCGAATAGCAATCAGCCCCAGCATTTT
- TRBJ2-3 TRBV7-2 - CASRDSNTDTQYF TGTGCCAGCAGAGACTCAAACACAGATACGCAGTATTTT
TRBD2 TRBJ2-2 TRBV7-3 - CASSRGDTGELFF TGTGCCAGCAGCCGGGGGGACACCGGGGAGCTGTTTTTT
- TRBJ1-3 TRBV5-1 - CASSLVGAGLAGNTIYF TGCGCCAGCAGCTTGGTGGGTGCAGGGCTTGCTGGAAACACCATATATTTT
- TRBJ2-1 TRBV5-1 - CASSLFPGNGPYNEQFF TGCGCCAGCAGCTTGTTTCCCGGGAACGGCCCCTACAATGAGCAGTTCTTC
- TRBJ1-2 TRBV6-1 - CASSERGPFYGYTF TGTGCCAGCAGTGAAAGGGGCCCTTTCTATGGCTACACCTTC